This T cell receptor beta chain stems from a study of blood T cell repertoires in COVID-19. Study background: Collection of acute and convalescent COVID-19 samples took place in the United States, Italy and Spain.

Authors' methods: Amplification with reference gene primers provided the estimates of nucleated cell counts. Method: immunoSEQ multiplex PCR; TCRdb's copy keeps in-frame clones and lacks some. V, J and clone size derive from that table, while D and trimming were established from the DNA sequence. The sample yields fewer than 500,000 clones, 70% to 85% seen once. After removal of 2 bases from V and 15 bases from J, the junction contained 7 bases not matched to a gene. There are 13 residues in the CDR3. Germline loops: CDR1 KGHSH, CDR2 LQKENI. This sequence was found in a human donor with acute or convalescent COVID-19. The donor label of this sample is uncertain. Material: peripheral blood. This rearrangement joins TRBV18 to TRBJ1-4; TRBD1 matches at 9 bases. CDR3 in amino acids: CASSPDGTGRMFF. The CDR3 bases are TGTGCCAGCTCACCAGACGGGACAGGGAGGATGTTTTTT. Full variable domain (remainder filled in from reference TRBV18 and TRBJ1-4): NAGVMQNPRHLVRRRGQEARLRCSPMKGHSHVYWYRQLPEEGLKFMVYLQKENIIDESGMPKERFSAEFPKEGPSILRIQQVVRGDSAAYFCASSPDGTGRMFFGSGTQLSVL.